This T cell receptor (beta chain) was identified in a study of Tregs in tolerant kidney transplant recipients. The assay was immunoSEQ multiplex PCR, and TCRdb's table has in-frame clones only and misses some. There are around 70,000 clones in the sample; just under 95% occur only once, and about a tenth lies in the top ten. The CDR3 has 14 amino acids. The ends lost 9 bases at V and 6 bases at J; junction bases unmatched: 7. CDR1 SNHLY and CDR2 FYNNEI come from the germline V gene. Points on this clone: Its matching antigen is unknown.

Broader study findings: Changing PCR primers prevented nucleotide comparison between some patients' samples. Biological reproducibility was not directly addressed in this study.

This clonotype was sampled from a human donor who received a combined kidney and bone marrow transplant. The rearrangement links TRBV2 to TRBJ2-5; 13 bases line up with TRBD2. Here the sequenced sample was CD8+ T cells from blood, taken before the transplant. The CDR3 DNA sequence: TGTGCCAGGAGGACTAGCGGGAGATCAAAGACCCAGTACTTC. Encoded protein: CARRTSGRSKTQYF.